Following are 16 T cell receptor beta chains from one sample sequenced in a study of T cells after yellow fever vaccination (dated 2019 in TCRdb). The treatment or condition tag for this specimen amounts to: live attenuated yellow fever vaccine strain. Library construction relied on 5' RACE. TCRdb lists the instrument as Illumina NovaSeq 6000. Through fastp at Q25 and MiXCR, TCRdb rebuilt clones from the public reads, retaining in-frame beta chains. Each record represents a unique CDR3 protein, reported with the most common genes and DNA among its rows. Within this sample are 300,000 to 350,000 distinct CDR3 sequences, with under 5% of them counted one time only. Clones ranked in the top ten supply approximately 24% of the sample. Sequences were derived from PBMCs, sampled 5 days after the yellow fever booster vaccination. The receptor set was obtained from a man in his late teens or twenties who received the YFV17D yellow fever vaccine.

This clonotype was counted a few times. The V and J genes are TRBV11-2 and TRBJ2-2; 13 nucleotides line up with TRBD2. CDR1 SGHAT and CDR2 FQNNGV come from the germline V gene. Losses at the gene ends were 5 bases for V and 6 bases for J; bases not matched to a gene: 24. This CDR3 comprises 22 residues. Here the CDR3 DNA reads TGTGCCAGCAGCCCCCGACAAACTCGGACTAGCGGGGGCCGAGGGTTCGCCGGGGAGCTGTTTTTT. Translation: CASSPRQTRTSGGRGFAGELFF.

This clonotype was observed many times. The chain carries TRBV5-1 and TRBJ1-1; 12 bases line up with TRBD1. The ends lost 7 bases at V and 4 bases at J; junction bases unmatched: 11. The CDR3 consists of 16 residues. Per the germline V gene, CDR1 is SGHRS and CDR2 is YFSETQ. The CDR3 DNA reads as TGCGCCAGCCGTACCGGGACAGGGGGCGAGGGCACTGAAGCTTTCTTT. Amino acids: CASRTGTGGEGTEAFF.

CDR3 nucleotide sequence: TGTGCCAGCAGTACAGCCTATAGCAATCAGCCCCAGCATTTT. Translating gives CASSTAYSNQPQHF. This chain links TRBV12-3 or TRBV12-4 with TRBJ1-5; D call uncertain. This CDR3 comprises 14 residues. V shed 5 bases and J shed 0 bases, with 8 bases lying between them.

A few counts support this clonotype. The J gene is TRBJ1-5, the V gene TRBV19, with TRBD1 identical over 10 bases. Trimming removed 9 bases from V and 6 bases from J; junction bases left unmatched: 11. This CDR3 spans 15 amino acids. Germline values: CDR1 LNHDA, CDR2 SQIVND (reference sequence). CDR3 nucleotide sequence: TGTGCCAGCCACAAGGGACAGGGGAGCGGTCAGCCCCAGCATTTT. Translated: CASHKGQGSGQPQHF.

The chain is built from TRBV25-1 and TRBJ1-6; D remains ambiguous. There are 14 residues in the CDR3. From germline, CDR1 is MGHDK and CDR2 SYGVNS. V was pared by 7 bases and J by 2 bases, with 9 bases between. The CDR3 is CASNAETYNSPLHF. The CDR3 bases are TGTGCCAGCAACGCTGAAACCTATAATTCACCCCTCCACTTT.

This clonotype was seen at least ten times. This chain connects TRBV24-1 to TRBJ2-3; perhaps D is TRBD1 or TRBD2 (5 bases each). Looked up from germline, CDR1 is KGHDR and CDR2 is SFDVKD. Trimming pared 1 base from V and 4 bases from J, leaving 11 bases between. The CDR3 sequence is 15 residues long. The CDR3 DNA follows: TGTGCCACCAGTGATTTCTCGGGGCCATCAGATACGCAGTATTTT. Translating it yields CATSDFSGPSDTQYF.

J is TRBJ2-5 and V is TRBV7-3, with D perhaps TRBD1 (5 bases). This CDR3 comprises 14 residues. Trimming took 1 base from V and 7 from J, leaving 13 bases between them. Germline V gene data show CDR1 as SGHTA and CDR2 as FQGTGA. DNA for the CDR3: TGTGCCAGCAGCTTAAATCTCGGGCAGGGGACCCAGTACTTC. Translation gives CASSLNLGQGTQYF.

This clonotype came up many times. The V call is TRBV6-5, the J call TRBJ1-1; 8 positions match TRBD1. The V gene end was trimmed by 6 bases and the J gene end by 1 base; junction bases not matched to a gene: 7. This CDR3 contains 15 residues. CDR1 is MNHEY and CDR2 is SVGAGI in the germline V gene. The CDR3 region is CASSSGGTGNTEAFF. CDR3 in DNA: TGTGCCAGCAGCTCAGGGGGGACAGGGAACACTGAAGCTTTCTTT.

A few counts support this clonotype. The chain joins TRBV5-1 to TRBJ1-4; TRBD1 matches 8 bases. Germline V gives CDR1 SGHRS, CDR2 YFSETQ. The CDR3 extends over 15 amino acids. V dropped 3 bases and J dropped 8; count of bases not matched to a gene: 9. The CDR3 bases are TGCGCCAGCAGCTCCGGCCAGGGGGCTCTGGAAAAACTGTTTTTT. The encoded protein is CASSSGQGALEKLFF.

This clonotype came up a few times. The chain carries TRBV9 and TRBJ2-1; D gene unclear. Germline-derived CDR1 and CDR2 are SGDLS and YYNGEE. V lost 4 bases to trimming and J lost 6 bases, with 14 bases between them. The CDR3 is 14 amino acids. Here the CDR3 DNA reads TGTGCCAGCAGCCGTCCCCCCGTTCGCAATGAGCAGTTCTTC. Translating gives CASSRPPVRNEQFF.

This clonotype was counted a few times. The rearrangement joins TRBV27 to TRBJ1-5; 10 nucleotides agree with TRBD1. The J segment lost 6 bases and the V segment lost 2 bases, leaving 7 bases of the junction unmatched. The CDR3 runs 16 residues. The V gene's germline CDR1 is MNHEY and CDR2 SMNVEV (reference sequence). CDR3 loop: CASSLSRQGAGQPQHF. CDR3 DNA: TGTGCCAGCAGTTTAAGTAGACAGGGGGCTGGTCAGCCCCAGCATTTT.

The chain employs TRBV29-1 and TRBJ1-2, with TRBD1 as a possible D gene (5 bases). The germline V gene has CDR1 SQVTM and CDR2 ANQGSEA. The V gene lost 6 bases and the J gene lost 8 bases, with 22 bases spanning the gap. This CDR3 region has 14 residues. CDR3 DNA sequence: TGCAGCGTCGGGGGGGACCGCCCGACCGGGGGCTACACCTTC. It encodes CSVGGDRPTGGYTF. The variable domain in full, completed from reference TRBV29-1 and TRBJ1-2, reads SAVISQKPSRDICQRGTSLTIQCQVDSQVTMMFWYRQQPGQSLTLIATANQGSEATYESGFVIDKFPISRPNLTFSTLTVSNMSPEDSSIYLCSVGGDRPTGGYTFGSGTRLTVV.

This clonotype was counted ten times or more. V usage is TRBV3-2 and J usage is TRBJ2-7. TRBV3-2 is described as a pseudogene. The CDR3 length is 13 residues. The CDR3 region has the DNA TGTGCCAGCAGCCAAGATGAGGAGAACGAGCAGTACGTC. Translated: CASSQDEENEQYV.

The sample holds a few counts of this clonotype. J is TRBJ1-1 and V is TRBV7-2, with 7 bases aligning to TRBD1. V lost 5 bases to trimming and J lost 4 bases; unmatched junction nucleotides: 7. This CDR3 spans 14 amino acids. CDR1 is SGHTA and CDR2 is FQGNSA in the germline V gene. Written as DNA, the CDR3 is TGTGCCAGCAGCATAGGCCAGGGGGTCACTGAAGCTTTCTTT. This gives the protein CASSIGQGVTEAFF.

This clonotype was observed many times. For the CDR3, the DNA is TGTGCCAGCAGCCGGGACATGGCGGGTAGGGGCTACACCTTC. Translation: CASSRDMAGRGYTF. The V and J genes are TRBV9 and TRBJ1-2; tentative D call: TRBD1 (6 bases). CDR1 is SGDLS and CDR2 is YYNGEE in the germline V gene. Trimming took 4 bases from V and 8 from J, leaving 18 bases between them. This CDR3 is built from 14 residues.

This clonotype was seen only a few times. V usage is TRBV5-1 and J usage is TRBJ1-6; the D gene is possibly TRBD1 (5 bases). Deletions cut 0 bases from V and 0 bases from J, with 10 bases between. This CDR3 has 17 residues. The germline CDR1 and CDR2 sequences are SGHRS and YFSETQ. The CDR3 DNA reads as TGCGCCAGCAGCTTGGAGGGGCCGGCCTCCTATAATTCACCCCTCCACTTT. Translated, it gives CASSLEGPASYNSPLHF.